This record covers a single TCR beta chain. These data are taken from a study of blood T cells in healthy people across ages. Looked up from germline, CDR1 is DFQATT and CDR2 is SNEGSKA (reference sequence). The CDR3 runs to 15 residues. The V gene end was trimmed by 0 bases and the J gene end by 9 bases; junction bases not matched to a gene: 8. Alongside a J-beta primer mix, a sample-barcoded 5' primer served in a second PCR lasting roughly 6 to 11 cycles. One entry per CDR3 protein, called by TCRdb with MiXCR from the 5' RACE reads. The repertoire consists of about 930,000 distinct CDR3 sequences, with almost 30% occurring once and the leading ten covering about a tenth. All donors came from Russia, were Caucasian and healthy, and spanned ages roughly 6 to 95. In addition, the sample was reused for a study of T cells of mothers and their children.

The gene calls are TRBV20-1 and TRBJ2-1, with 10 bases identical to TRBD2. This TCR came from a woman aged 35 to 49 in good health. Sample: blood. In nucleotides, the CDR3 is TGCAGTGCTAGAGAGCCTAGCGGGGGACCCTTTGAGCAGTTCTTC. Amino acids: CSAREPSGGPFEQFF.